The 29 T cell receptor beta chains below come from one sample, sequenced in a study of T cell responses to AZD1222 COVID-19 vaccine. The protocol was immunoSEQ multiplex PCR, while the TCRdb copy is restricted to in-frame clones and leaves out a portion. The repertoire has 140,000 to 150,000 clones, approximately 85% of them found once; the top ten carry 8%. The sequences come from peripheral blood, collected on day 0 of AZD1222 vaccination. These receptors were collected from an adult in good health.

This clone was seen once. The chain combines TRBV2 with TRBJ2-1; D is ambiguous. Germline V gives CDR1 SNHLY, CDR2 FYNNEI. Trimming removed 4 bases from V and 4 bases from J, with 14 bases in between. This CDR3 is 15 amino acids long. CDR3 loop: CASSAESFEYNEQFF. The CDR3 DNA reads TGTGCCAGCAGTGCTGAGTCTTTCGAATACAATGAGCAGTTCTTC.

The chain recombines TRBV7-8 with TRBJ2-7, with D uncertain. The CDR3 runs 11 residues. Trimming took 5 bases from V and 3 from J, leaving 5 bases between them. Germline lookup yields CDR1 SGHVS and CDR2 FQNEAQ. This CDR3 reads CASSQYYEQYF. The CDR3 DNA follows: TGTGCCAGCAGCCAATACTACGAGCAGTACTTC.

J is TRBJ1-1 and V is TRBV6-6; D remains ambiguous. CDR3 length equals 14 residues. Germline CDR1 and CDR2: MNHNY and SVGAGI (reference sequence). In nucleotides, the CDR3 is TGTTCCACCCAGGACCTCCGCGTGAACACTGAAGCTTTCTTT. It encodes CSTQDLRVNTEAFF.

The chain employs TRBV5-4 and TRBJ1-2; tentative D call: TRBD1 (6 bases). The length of the CDR3 is 13 residues. Trimming pared 6 bases from V and 3 bases from J, leaving 12 bases between. CDR1 and CDR2 from the germline V gene are SGHNT and YYREEE (reference sequence). CDR3 nucleotide sequence: TGTGCCAGCATCCAGACAGGCGACTATGGCTACACCTTC. It specifies CASIQTGDYGYTF.

The chain carries TRBV29-1 and TRBJ1-1, with no clear D. The CDR3 is made up of 15 amino acids. CDR1 SQVTM and CDR2 ANQGSEA come from the germline V gene. V was clipped by 3 bases and J by 3 bases, with 17 bases between them. CDR3 loop: CSVEGSAEKYTEAFF. The CDR3 nucleotides are TGCAGCGTTGAGGGGAGTGCGGAAAAGTACACTGAAGCTTTCTTT.

The chain couples TRBV6-5 to TRBJ2-3, with D maybe TRBD1 (5 bases). Trimming pared 4 bases from V and 3 bases from J, leaving 14 bases between. Per the germline V gene, CDR1 is MNHEY and CDR2 is SVGAGI. The CDR3 covers 15 residues. In DNA form, the CDR3 reads TGTGCCAGCAGTTGGCGGAGTGGGGCTACAGATACGCAGTATTTT. As protein: CASSWRSGATDTQYF.

The V and J genes are TRBV6-5 and TRBJ1-2; D is perhaps TRBD1 (6 bases). The CDR3 has 13 residues. Trimming removed 5 bases from V and 4 bases from J, with 11 bases in between. The V gene's germline CDR1 is MNHEY and CDR2 SVGAGI. CDR3 sequence (DNA): TGTGCCAGCAGTCCCCCAGGGGCCTATGGCTACACCTTC. Protein sequence: CASSPPGAYGYTF.

This sequence joins TRBV5-1 and TRBJ2-1, with TRBD2 as a possible D gene (5 bases). CDR1 is SGHRS, CDR2 YFSETQ, per germline. V lost 9 bases and J 1 base, leaving 14 bases between the germline ends. This CDR3 comprises 14 residues. The CDR3 protein is CATRVSGSYNEQFF. The CDR3, as DNA: TGCGCCACCCGAGTGAGCGGATCCTACAATGAGCAGTTCTTC.

The chain links TRBV18 to TRBJ1-5; 7 bases agree with TRBD1. CDR3 length: 14 residues. V was pared by 6 bases and J by 6 bases, with 8 bases of the junction left unmatched. Germline V gene data show CDR1 as KGHSH and CDR2 as LQKENI. In DNA form, the CDR3 reads TGTGCCAGCTCCTTCCGGGACAGCTCTCAGCCCCAGCATTTT. Translation gives CASSFRDSSQPQHF. The full variable domain, completed using reference TRBV18 and TRBJ1-5, is NAGVMQNPRHLVRRRGQEARLRCSPMKGHSHVYWYRQLPEEGLKFMVYLQKENIIDESGMPKERFSAEFPKEGPSILRIQQVVRGDSAAYFCASSFRDSSQPQHFGDGTRLSIL.

V usage is TRBV10-3 and J usage is TRBJ1-1, with D perhaps matching TRBD1 (5 bases). The germline CDR1 and CDR2 sequences are ENHRY and SYGVKD. This CDR3 is 13 amino acids long. Between the trimmed V and J ends, which lost 4 bases and 4 bases, there was a span of 10 bases. This CDR3 reads CAISGPGTTEAFF. The CDR3 DNA reads TGTGCCATCAGTGGACCTGGGACCACTGAAGCTTTCTTT.

The chain carries TRBV5-5 and TRBJ1-5, with TRBD1 identical over 7 bases. This CDR3 has 14 residues. V shed 2 bases and J 3 bases; nucleotides not matched to a gene: 2. The V gene's germline CDR1 is SGHKS and CDR2 YYEKEE (reference sequence). CDR3 DNA: TGTGCCAGCAGCTTACAGGGGCTCAATCAGCCCCAGCATTTT. It codes for CASSLQGLNQPQHF.

The CDR3 DNA is TGTGCCAGCAGCTTCGTTAAACCAGGTGTCCTTTACTACGAGCAGTACTTC. It encodes CASSFVKPGVLYYEQYF. The J gene is TRBJ2-7, the V gene TRBV7-6; D unresolved. This CDR3 is 17 amino acids long. With 3 bases removed from V and 3 bases from J, the gap between germline ends came to 21 bases. Germline CDR1 SGHVS, CDR2 FNYEAQ.

The table lists this clone with a few counts. This chain connects TRBV4-1 to TRBJ1-5; TRBD1 agrees at 9 bases. After removal of 5 bases from V and 5 bases from J, the junction contained 10 bases not matched to a gene. The germline V gene has CDR1 MGHRA and CDR2 YSYEKL. CDR3 length equals 16 residues. The CDR3 DNA follows: TGCGCCAGCAGCAATCTCGGCCGGGACAGGGATCAGCCCCAGCATTTT. This translates into CASSNLGRDRDQPQHF.

This sequence joins TRBV6-1 and TRBJ1-2; D gene ambiguous. V was clipped by 3 bases and J by 1 base, with 15 bases between them. Germline V gene sequence: CDR1 MNHNS, CDR2 SASEGT. The CDR3 sequence is 16 residues long. The CDR3 DNA follows: TGTGCCAGCAGTGACCAGTGGAGGGCGGTTAACTATGGCTACACCTTC. Its translation: CASSDQWRAVNYGYTF.

The chain joins TRBV18 to TRBJ2-6; 7 bases match TRBD1. CDR1 and CDR2 from the germline V gene are KGHSH and LQKENI. V lost 1 base and J lost 2; bases outside the gene matches: 2. The CDR3 consists of 16 residues. CDR3 sequence reads: CASSPLDRAGANVLTF. CDR3 DNA sequence: TGTGCCAGCTCACCACTTGACAGGGCTGGGGCCAACGTCCTGACTTTC.

The chain uses TRBV2 and TRBJ1-1; D remains ambiguous. Germline-derived CDR1 and CDR2 are SNHLY and FYNNEI. Trimming left V 7 bases short and J 1 base short, with 13 bases between. This CDR3 is 14 amino acids long. The CDR3 is CASMGGRKNTEAFF. As DNA, the CDR3 is TGTGCCAGCATGGGTGGCCGAAAGAACACTGAAGCTTTCTTT.

This sequence joins TRBV27 and TRBJ2-7; D unresolved. The V gene's germline CDR1 is MNHEY and CDR2 SMNVEV (reference sequence). Trimming shortened V by 4 bases and J by 5 bases, and 6 bases separated the two germline ends. The CDR3 is 11 residues long. CDR3 sequence reads: CASSYQHEQYF. CDR3 in DNA: TGTGCCAGCAGTTACCAACACGAGCAGTACTTC.

Only one count was recorded for this clone. This chain links TRBV5-4 with TRBJ2-7; D is unresolved. The CDR3 contains 15 residues. V lost 4 bases and J lost 0, with 14 bases in between. Germline V gene sequence: CDR1 SGHNT, CDR2 YYREEE (reference sequence). CDR3 sequence: CASSPPGPRSYEQYF. In DNA, the CDR3 is TGTGCCAGCAGCCCTCCCGGACCGCGCTCCTACGAGCAGTACTTC.

The genes are TRBV14 and TRBJ2-2, with a weak D call TRBD1 (5 bases). Germline CDR1 is SGHDN and CDR2 is FVKESK. The CDR3 covers 16 residues. The germline V and J ends were trimmed by 6 bases and 0 bases, with 14 bases remaining between them. This chain's CDR3 is CASRLLTETNTGELFF. The CDR3 bases are TGTGCCAGCAGGCTGCTGACAGAAACGAACACCGGGGAGCTGTTTTTT.

CDR3 nucleotide sequence: TGTGCCAGCAGCCGGGACAGCCCTGGGCAGTTCTTC. This codes for CASSRDSPGQFF. This chain uses TRBV7-9 with TRBJ2-1; 7 bases are shared with TRBD1. Germline lookup yields CDR1 SEHNR and CDR2 FQNEAQ (reference sequence). This CDR3 comprises 12 residues. Unmatched junction bases numbered 7, after V lost 5 bases and J lost 12 bases.

V is TRBV4-1 and J is TRBJ2-1, with D possibly being TRBD2 (6 bases). With 2 bases removed from V and 0 bases from J, the gap between germline ends came to 11 bases. The CDR3 contains 16 residues. Germline-derived CDR1 and CDR2 are MGHRA and YSYEKL. The CDR3 DNA reads TGCGCCAGCAGCCAAACGAGCGGGTACTCCTACAATGAGCAGTTCTTC. It yields the protein CASSQTSGYSYNEQFF.

This sequence joins TRBV27 and TRBJ2-1; D is perhaps TRBD1 (5 bases). The germline V gene encodes CDR1 MNHEY and CDR2 SMNVEV (reference sequence). This CDR3 is 14 amino acids long. V lost 7 bases and J lost 7, with 17 bases in between. In nucleotides, the CDR3 is TGTGCCAGCACCCCCGCGGCAGGGTGGAATGAGCAGTTCTTC. Encoded protein: CASTPAAGWNEQFF.

The chain joins TRBV3-1 (or the pseudogene TRBV3-2) to TRBJ1-4, with a weak D call TRBD1 (6 bases). V was pared by 5 bases and J by 0 bases, with 10 bases between. Germline lookup yields CDR1 LGHDT and CDR2 YNNKEL (reference sequence). The CDR3 extends over 15 amino acids. The CDR3 is CASSDGTTTNEKLFF. CDR3 nucleotides: TGTGCCAGCAGCGACGGGACAACAACTAATGAAAAACTGTTTTTT.

The chain is built from TRBV19 and TRBJ2-7; TRBD2 might be the D (5 bases). Germline loops: CDR1 LNHDA, CDR2 SQIVND (reference sequence). The V end lost 7 bases, the J end lost 1 base, and 11 bases lay between the germline ends. The CDR3 has 13 residues. CDR3 loop: CASKGGGSYEQYF. The CDR3 DNA reads as TGTGCCAGTAAAGGAGGTGGGTCCTACGAGCAGTACTTC.

The J gene is TRBJ2-7, the V gene TRBV6-5; 10 bases align to TRBD2. The CDR3 runs to 13 residues. Looked up from germline, CDR1 is MNHEY and CDR2 is SVGAGI. The V gene end was trimmed by 5 bases and the J gene end by 6 bases; junction bases not matched to a gene: 4. The CDR3 DNA reads as TGTGCCAGCAGTCTAGCGGGAGTGAGCGAGCAGTACTTC. Its translation: CASSLAGVSEQYF.

The gene calls are TRBV5-1 and TRBJ1-6; 7 bases align to TRBD1. V was clipped by 6 bases and J by 7 bases; unmatched bases: 10. The length of the CDR3 is 15 residues. The germline gives CDR1 SGHRS, CDR2 YFSETQ. The CDR3 protein is CASKSFGTENSPLHF. CDR3 coding DNA: TGCGCCAGCAAGTCTTTCGGGACAGAGAATTCACCCCTCCACTTT. Full variable domain (outside the CDR3, taken from reference TRBV5-1 and TRBJ1-6): KAGVTQTPRYLIKTRGQQVTLSCSPISGHRSVSWYQQTPGQGLQFLFEYFSETQRNKGNFPGRFSGRQFSNSRSEMNVSTLELGDSALYLCASKSFGTENSPLHFGNGTRLTVT.

The table lists this clone with a few counts. The rearrangement uses TRBV7-9 and TRBJ2-2, with unresolved D. This CDR3 is built from 13 residues. CDR1 SEHNR and CDR2 FQNEAQ come from the germline V gene (reference sequence). Trimming took off 5 bases at V and 2 bases at J, with 6 bases between the two ends. This CDR3 is CASSRLNTGELFF. Here the CDR3 DNA reads TGTGCCAGCAGCCGCCTCAACACCGGGGAGCTGTTTTTT.

This chain connects TRBV7-6 to TRBJ2-2; TRBD2 matches at 7 bases. Germline trimming cut 1 base from V and 6 bases from J; bases unmatched to any gene: 2. The CDR3 contains 14 residues. Germline loops: CDR1 SGHVS, CDR2 FNYEAQ. The CDR3 is CASSLGGGSGELFF. In nucleotides, the CDR3 is TGTGCCAGCAGCTTAGGGGGGGGATCCGGGGAGCTGTTTTTT.

V gene TRBV30 combines with J gene TRBJ2-1, with TRBD2 identical over 13 bases. The J segment lost 4 bases and the V segment lost 3 bases, leaving 15 bases of the junction unmatched. The CDR3 extends over 19 amino acids. Germline V gene sequence: CDR1 GTSNPN, CDR2 SVGIG (reference sequence). The CDR3 region is CAWSNTSGGAPHTYNEQFF. CDR3 nucleotides: TGTGCCTGGAGCAATACTAGCGGGGGGGCCCCTCATACATACAATGAGCAGTTCTTC.